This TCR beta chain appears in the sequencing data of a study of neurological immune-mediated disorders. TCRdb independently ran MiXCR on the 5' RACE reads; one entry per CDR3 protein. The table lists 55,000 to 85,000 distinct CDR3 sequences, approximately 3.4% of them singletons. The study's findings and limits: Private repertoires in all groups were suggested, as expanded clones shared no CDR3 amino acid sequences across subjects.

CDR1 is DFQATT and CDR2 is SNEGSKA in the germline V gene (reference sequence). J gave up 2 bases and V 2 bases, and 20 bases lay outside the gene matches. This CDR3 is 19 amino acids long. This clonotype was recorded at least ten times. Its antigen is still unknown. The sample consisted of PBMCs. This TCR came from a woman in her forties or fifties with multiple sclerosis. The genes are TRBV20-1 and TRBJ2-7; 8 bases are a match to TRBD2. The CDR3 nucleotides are TGCAGTGCTAGAAGCGCCGAAGCCGCTTGGACTAGCCGAACCTACGAGCAGTACTTC. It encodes CSARSAEAAWTSRTYEQYF.